This T cell receptor beta chain appears in the sequencing data of a study of CD8 T cell repertoires and HIV-1 epitope variants. Study in general: Controls were a CMV, EBV and flu peptide pool, Ebola AY9 negative control, and no-peptide well. The baseline condition was 1M T cells left uncultured. Tested: three Gag epitope families, Nef HW9 and YT9. Study findings and constraints: Of about 10 antigen-specific beta clonotypes, five to seven appeared to cross-react with escape variants.

By share, this clone ranks as medium-sized (0.01 to 0.1%). Antigen unknown. Some clones are missing from TCRdb's copy, which holds only in-frame ones; the method was immunoSEQ multiplex PCR. The sample lists almost 6,000 clones; roughly 60% were seen once. This CDR3 has 13 residues. Sequenced input: cultured CD8+ T cells derived from PBMCs. The origin of this receptor is a male donor with HIV. The V call is TRBV1, the J call TRBJ2-7; the tabulated D call, TRBD2, remains unverified against the DNA. TRBV1 is a pseudogene segment. The CDR3 reads CTSSHSLRYEQYF. DNA of the CDR3: TGCACCAGCAGCCATTCTCTGCGGTACGAGCAGTACTTC.